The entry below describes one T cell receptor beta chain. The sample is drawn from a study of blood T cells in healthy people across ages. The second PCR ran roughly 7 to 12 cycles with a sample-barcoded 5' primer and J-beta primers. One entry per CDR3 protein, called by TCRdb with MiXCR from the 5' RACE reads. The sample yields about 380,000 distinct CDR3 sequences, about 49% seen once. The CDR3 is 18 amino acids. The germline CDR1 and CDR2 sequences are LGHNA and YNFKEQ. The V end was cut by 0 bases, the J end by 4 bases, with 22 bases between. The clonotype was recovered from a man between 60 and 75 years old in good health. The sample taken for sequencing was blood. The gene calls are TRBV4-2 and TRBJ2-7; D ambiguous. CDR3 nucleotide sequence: TGTGCCAGCAGCCAAGAAAGGGTTTGGCACCGCCGGTGTTACGAGCAGTACTTC. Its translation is CASSQERVWHRRCYEQYF.